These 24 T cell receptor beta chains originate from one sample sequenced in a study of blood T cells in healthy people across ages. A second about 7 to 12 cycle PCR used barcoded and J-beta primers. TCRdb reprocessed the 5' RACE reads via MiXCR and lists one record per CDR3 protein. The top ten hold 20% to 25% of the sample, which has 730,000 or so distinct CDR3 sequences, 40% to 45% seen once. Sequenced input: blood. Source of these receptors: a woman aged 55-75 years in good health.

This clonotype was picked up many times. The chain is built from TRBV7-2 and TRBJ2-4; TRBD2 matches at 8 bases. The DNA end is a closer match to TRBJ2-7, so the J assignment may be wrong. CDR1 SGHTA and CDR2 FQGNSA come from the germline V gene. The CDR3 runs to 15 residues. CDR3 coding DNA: TGTGCCAGCAGCTTAAGGTTAGGAGCGGGAGACGAGCAGTACTTC. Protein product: CASSLRLGAGDEQYF.

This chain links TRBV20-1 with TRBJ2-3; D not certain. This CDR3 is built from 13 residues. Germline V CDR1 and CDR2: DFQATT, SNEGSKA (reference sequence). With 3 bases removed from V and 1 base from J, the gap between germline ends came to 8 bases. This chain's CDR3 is CSASPVGTDTQYF. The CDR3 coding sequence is TGCAGTGCTAGCCCAGTGGGCACAGATACGCAGTATTTT.

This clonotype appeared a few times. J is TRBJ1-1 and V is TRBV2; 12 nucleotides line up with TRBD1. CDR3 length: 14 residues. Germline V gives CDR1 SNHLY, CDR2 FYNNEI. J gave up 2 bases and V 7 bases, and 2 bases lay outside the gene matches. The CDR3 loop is CASTGTGGNTEAFF. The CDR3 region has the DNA TGTGCCAGCACCGGGACAGGGGGCAACACTGAAGCTTTCTTT. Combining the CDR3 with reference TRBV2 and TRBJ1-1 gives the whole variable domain EPEVTQTPSHQVTQMGQEVILRCVPISNHLYFYWYRQILGQKVEFLVSFYNNEISEKSEIFDDQFSVERPDGSNFTLKIRSTKLEDSAMYFCASTGTGGNTEAFFGQGTRLTVV.

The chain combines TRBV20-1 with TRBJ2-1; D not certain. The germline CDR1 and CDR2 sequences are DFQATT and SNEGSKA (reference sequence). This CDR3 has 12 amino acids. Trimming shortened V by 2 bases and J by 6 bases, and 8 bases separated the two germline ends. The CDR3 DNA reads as TGCAGTGCTAGAAGGCAAATCAATGAGCAGTTCTTC. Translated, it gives CSARRQINEQFF.

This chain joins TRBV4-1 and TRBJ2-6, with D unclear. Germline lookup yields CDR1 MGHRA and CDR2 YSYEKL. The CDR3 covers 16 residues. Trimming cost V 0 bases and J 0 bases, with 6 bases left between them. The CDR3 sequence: CASSQEPYSGANVLTF. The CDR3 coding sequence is TGCGCCAGCAGCCAAGAGCCCTACTCTGGGGCCAACGTCCTGACTTTC.

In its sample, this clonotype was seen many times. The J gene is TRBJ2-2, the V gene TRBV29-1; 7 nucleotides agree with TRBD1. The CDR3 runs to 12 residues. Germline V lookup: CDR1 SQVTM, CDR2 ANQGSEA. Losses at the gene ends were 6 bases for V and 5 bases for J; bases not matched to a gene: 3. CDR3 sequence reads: CSVGRGTGELFF. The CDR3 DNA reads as TGCAGCGTCGGCAGGGGGACCGGGGAGCTGTTTTTT.

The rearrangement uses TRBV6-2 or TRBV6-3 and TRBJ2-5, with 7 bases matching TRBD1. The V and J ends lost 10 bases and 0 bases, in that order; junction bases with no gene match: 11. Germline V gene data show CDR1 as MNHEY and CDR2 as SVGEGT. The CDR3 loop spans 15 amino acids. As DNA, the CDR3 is TGTGCCATCCAATTCCGGGACAGCTACCAAGAGACCCAGTACTTC. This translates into CAIQFRDSYQETQYF.

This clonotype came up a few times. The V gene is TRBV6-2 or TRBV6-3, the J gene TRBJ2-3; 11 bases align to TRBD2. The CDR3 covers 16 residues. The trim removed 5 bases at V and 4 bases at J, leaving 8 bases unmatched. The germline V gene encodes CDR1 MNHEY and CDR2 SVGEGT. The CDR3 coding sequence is TGTGCCAGCAGTATAGCGGGAGGGCCCTACGCAGATACGCAGTATTTT. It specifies CASSIAGGPYADTQYF.

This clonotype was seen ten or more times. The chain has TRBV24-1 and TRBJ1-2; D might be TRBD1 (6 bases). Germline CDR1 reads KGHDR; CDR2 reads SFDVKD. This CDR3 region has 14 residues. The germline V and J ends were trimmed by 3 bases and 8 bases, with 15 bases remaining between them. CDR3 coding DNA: TGTGCCACCAGTGATCGGACAAACACAGGGGGCTACACCTTC. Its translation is CATSDRTNTGGYTF.

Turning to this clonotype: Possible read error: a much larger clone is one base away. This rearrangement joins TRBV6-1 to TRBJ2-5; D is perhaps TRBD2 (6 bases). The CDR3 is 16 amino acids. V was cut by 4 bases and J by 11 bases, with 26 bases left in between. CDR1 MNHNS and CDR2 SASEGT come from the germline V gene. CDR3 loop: CASSVTAGGLYNEQYF. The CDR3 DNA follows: TGTGCCAGCAGTGTTACAGCCGGGGGTCTCTACAATGAGCAGTACTTC.

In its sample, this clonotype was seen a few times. CDR3 region: CSAVALAGGGQFF. Here the CDR3 DNA reads TGCAGCGCGGTGGCCCTAGCGGGGGGTGGGCAGTTCTTC. This rearrangement joins TRBV29-1 to TRBJ2-1, with 11 bases identical to TRBD2. With 7 bases clipped from V and 12 bases from J, the junction kept 11 bases outside the gene matches. This CDR3 comprises 13 residues. Germline V gene lookup returns CDR1 SQVTM and CDR2 ANQGSEA.

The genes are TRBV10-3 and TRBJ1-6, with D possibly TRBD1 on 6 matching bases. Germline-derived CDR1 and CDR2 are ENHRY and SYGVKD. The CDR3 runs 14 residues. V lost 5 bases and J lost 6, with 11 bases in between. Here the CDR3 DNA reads TGTGCCATCAGTTTCGGACAGCCTAATTCACCCCTCCACTTT. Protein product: CAISFGQPNSPLHF.

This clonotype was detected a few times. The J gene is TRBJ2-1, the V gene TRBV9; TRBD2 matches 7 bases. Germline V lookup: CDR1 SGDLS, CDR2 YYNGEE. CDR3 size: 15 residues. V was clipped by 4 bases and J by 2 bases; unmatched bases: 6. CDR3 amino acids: CASSSRSGAYNEQFF. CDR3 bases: TGTGCCAGCAGCAGCCGGAGCGGGGCCTACAATGAGCAGTTCTTC.

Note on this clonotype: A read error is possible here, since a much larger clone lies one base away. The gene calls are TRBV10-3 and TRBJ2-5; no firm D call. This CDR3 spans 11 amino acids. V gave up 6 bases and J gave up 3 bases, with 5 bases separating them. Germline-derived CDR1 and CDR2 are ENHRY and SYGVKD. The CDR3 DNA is TGTGCCATCAGGGTCGAAGAGACCCAGTACTTC. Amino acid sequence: CAIRVEETQYF.

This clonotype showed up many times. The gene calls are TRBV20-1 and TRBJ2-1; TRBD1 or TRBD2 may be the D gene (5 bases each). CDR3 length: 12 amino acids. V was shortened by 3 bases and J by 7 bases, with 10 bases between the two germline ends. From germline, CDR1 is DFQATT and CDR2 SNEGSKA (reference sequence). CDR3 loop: CSASRGDNEQFF. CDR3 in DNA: TGCAGTGCTAGTAGAGGGGATAATGAGCAGTTCTTC.

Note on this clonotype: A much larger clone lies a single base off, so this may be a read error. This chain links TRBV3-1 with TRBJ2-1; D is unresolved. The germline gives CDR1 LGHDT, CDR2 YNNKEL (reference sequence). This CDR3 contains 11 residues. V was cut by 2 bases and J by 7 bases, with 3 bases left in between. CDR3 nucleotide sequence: TGTGCCAGCAGCCAAAAGAATGAGCAGTTCTTC. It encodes CASSQKNEQFF.

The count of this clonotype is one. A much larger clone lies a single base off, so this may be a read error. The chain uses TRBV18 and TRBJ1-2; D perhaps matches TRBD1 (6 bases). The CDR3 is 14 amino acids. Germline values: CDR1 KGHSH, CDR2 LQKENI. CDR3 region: CACSPSTGIYGYTF. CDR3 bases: TGTGCCTGCTCACCGTCGACAGGCATCTATGGCTACACCTTC.

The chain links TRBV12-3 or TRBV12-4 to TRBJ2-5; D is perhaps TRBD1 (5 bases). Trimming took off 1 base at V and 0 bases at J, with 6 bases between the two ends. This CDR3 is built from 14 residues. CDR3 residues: CASSLGTHQETQYF. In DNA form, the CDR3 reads TGTGCCAGCAGTTTAGGGACACACCAAGAGACCCAGTACTTC.

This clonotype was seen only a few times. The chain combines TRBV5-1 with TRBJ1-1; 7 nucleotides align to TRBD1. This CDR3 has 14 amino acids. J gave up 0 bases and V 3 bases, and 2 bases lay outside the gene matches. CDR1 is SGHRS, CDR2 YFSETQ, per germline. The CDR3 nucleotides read TGCGCCAGCAGCTGGGGACAGCTGAACACTGAAGCTTTCTTT. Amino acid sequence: CASSWGQLNTEAFF.

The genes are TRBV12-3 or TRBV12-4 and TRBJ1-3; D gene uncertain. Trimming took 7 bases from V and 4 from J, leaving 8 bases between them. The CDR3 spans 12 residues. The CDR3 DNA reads TGTGCCAGCACCCCCACAGGAAACACCATATATTTT. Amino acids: CASTPTGNTIYF.

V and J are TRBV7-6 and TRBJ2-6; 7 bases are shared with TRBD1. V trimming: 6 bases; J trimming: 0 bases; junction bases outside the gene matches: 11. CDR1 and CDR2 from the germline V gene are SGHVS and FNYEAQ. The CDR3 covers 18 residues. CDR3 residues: CASSKRGQPFSGANVLTF. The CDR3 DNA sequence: TGTGCCAGCAGTAAAAGGGGACAGCCCTTCTCTGGGGCCAACGTCCTGACTTTC.

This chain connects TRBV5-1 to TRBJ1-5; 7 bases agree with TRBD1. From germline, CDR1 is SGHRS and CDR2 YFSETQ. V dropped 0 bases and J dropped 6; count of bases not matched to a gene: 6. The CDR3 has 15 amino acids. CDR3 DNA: TGCGCCAGCAGCTTGGCCGGACAGGACAGTCAGCCCCAGCATTTT. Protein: CASSLAGQDSQPQHF.

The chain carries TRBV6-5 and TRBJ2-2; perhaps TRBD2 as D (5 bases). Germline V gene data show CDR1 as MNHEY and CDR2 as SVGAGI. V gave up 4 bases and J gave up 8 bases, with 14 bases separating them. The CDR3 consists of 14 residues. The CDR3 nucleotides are TGTGCCAGCAGTTTAAGGGAGACATCTGGGGAGCTGTTTTTT. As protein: CASSLRETSGELFF.

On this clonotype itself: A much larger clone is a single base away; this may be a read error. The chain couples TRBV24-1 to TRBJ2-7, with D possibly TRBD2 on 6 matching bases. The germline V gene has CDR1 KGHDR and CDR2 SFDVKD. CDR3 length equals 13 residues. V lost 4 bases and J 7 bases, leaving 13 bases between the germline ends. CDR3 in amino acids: CATSDTPGVEQYF. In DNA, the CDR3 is TGTGCCACCAGTGACACGCCGGGAGTTGAGCAGTACTTC.